This T cell receptor beta chain emerged from a study of Graves' ophthalmopathy and Graves' hyperthyroidism. Study-wide points: Ophthalmopathy and stable hyperthyroidism were discriminated by a 13-signature model, with about 90% sensitivity and approximately 78% specificity.

Pregnancy or lactation, uncontrolled infections and other autoimmune diseases were grounds for excluding patients. Amplified TCR beta CDR3 regions were obtained using RNA transcripts as template. Amplification began with first-round RT-PCR using HTBI primers, then second-round multiplex PCR was performed. TCRdb analysed the multiplex PCR reads with MiXCR anew, one entry per CDR3 protein. The repertoire holds under 250,000 distinct CDR3 sequences, with roughly 21% as singletons. The CDR3 totals 14 residues. The V end lost 0 bases, the J end lost 5 bases, and 10 bases lay between the germline ends. Per the germline V gene, CDR1 is SGHTA and CDR2 is FQGNSA. This clonotype has a count of ten or more. Its antigen is still unknown.

V usage is TRBV7-2 and J usage is TRBJ1-1, with D tentatively TRBD1 (5 bases). Sequenced sample: peripheral blood. The source of this sequence is a woman aged 45-60 years with Graves' ophthalmopathy. CDR3: CASSLARGVTEAFF. CDR3 coding DNA: TGTGCCAGCAGCTTAGCGCGGGGGGTTACTGAAGCTTTCTTT. The full variable domain, with the rest looked up from reference TRBV7-2 and TRBJ1-1, is GAGVSQSPSNKVTEKGKDVELRCDPISGHTALYWYRQSLGQGLEFLIYFQGNSAPDKSGLPSDRFSAERTGGSVSTLTIQRTQQEDSAVYLCASSLARGVTEAFFGQGTRLTVV.